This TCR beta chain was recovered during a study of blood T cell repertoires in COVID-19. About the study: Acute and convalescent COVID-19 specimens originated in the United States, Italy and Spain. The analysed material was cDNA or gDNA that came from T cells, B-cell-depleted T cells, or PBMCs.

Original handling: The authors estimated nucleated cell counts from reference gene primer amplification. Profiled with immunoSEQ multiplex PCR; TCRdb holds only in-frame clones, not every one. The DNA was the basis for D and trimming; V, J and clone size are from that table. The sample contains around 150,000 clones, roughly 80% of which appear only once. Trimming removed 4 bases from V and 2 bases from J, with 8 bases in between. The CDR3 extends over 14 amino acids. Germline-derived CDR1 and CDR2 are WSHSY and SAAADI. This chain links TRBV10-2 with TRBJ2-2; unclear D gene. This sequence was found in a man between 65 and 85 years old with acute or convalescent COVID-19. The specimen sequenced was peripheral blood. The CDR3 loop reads CASSGSGNTGELFF. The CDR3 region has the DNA TGCGCCAGCAGTGGATCAGGCAACACCGGGGAGCTGTTTTTT.